A single T cell receptor beta chain is shown here with its context. The CDR3 runs 15 residues. Germline CDR1 reads SGDLS; CDR2 reads YYNGEE. V was pared by 3 bases and J by 0 bases, with 2 bases of the junction left unmatched. The record originates from a study of OX40 agonist ivuxolimab in advanced cancers. Study in general: Of the patients, three showed partial responses, one with hepatocellular carcinoma and two with cutaneous melanoma.

Clones were read by immunoSEQ multiplex PCR, and TCRdb kept only the in-frame ones, dropping some. The sample contains about 68,000 clones, roughly 88% of which appear only once. This chain links TRBV9 with TRBJ2-7; 11 bases are shared with TRBD1. The source is an adult with an advanced solid tumor such as melanoma, head and neck, liver or kidney cancer. Here the sequenced sample was CD4+ or CD8+ T cells sorted from blood, taken in a trial of the OX40 agonist ivuxolimab. The CDR3 nucleotides are TGTGCCAGCAGCGACGGGACAGGGGGCTCCTACGAGCAGTACTTC. Translating it yields CASSDGTGGSYEQYF.